These 31 T cell receptor beta chains originate from one sample sequenced in a study of blood T cell repertoires in COVID-19. Assay: immunoSEQ multiplex PCR; the TCRdb copy retains only in-frame clones and omits some. The sample holds 150,000 to 200,000 clones, about 84% seen once. Sequencing used PBMCs or T cells enriched from blood (not recorded which). These receptors all stem from a woman in her twenties or thirties who had recovered from COVID-19.

The chain has TRBV6-5 and TRBJ2-1, with D hard to call. There are 14 residues in the CDR3. Between the trimmed V and J ends, which lost 6 bases and 4 bases, there was a span of 13 bases. Germline CDR1 is MNHEY and CDR2 is SVGAGI. CDR3 amino acids: CASREKGPYNEQFF. The DNA of the CDR3 is TGTGCCAGCAGGGAGAAAGGCCCGTACAATGAGCAGTTCTTC.

This chain links TRBV18 with TRBJ2-7; D is possibly TRBD2 (6 bases). Per germline, CDR1 KGHSH and CDR2 LQKENI. V was shortened by 6 bases and J by 1 base, with 19 bases between the two germline ends. The CDR3 has 16 amino acids. DNA of the CDR3: TGTGCCAGCTCGTATACCGGGACTGGGCTTTCCTACGAGCAGTACTTC. It translates to CASSYTGTGLSYEQYF.

The chain joins TRBV9 to TRBJ1-2, with D uncertain. V was pared by 0 bases and J by 14 bases, with 11 bases between. Germline CDR1 reads SGDLS; CDR2 reads YYNGEE. The CDR3 consists of 11 residues. The CDR3 nucleotides read TGTGCCAGCAGCGTAGACCAGGTGCCTACCTTC. It specifies CASSVDQVPTF.

V is TRBV19 and J is TRBJ2-7; possibly TRBD2 for D (6 bases). Germline V lookup: CDR1 LNHDA, CDR2 SQIVND (reference sequence). This CDR3 region has 15 residues. Trimming removed 3 bases from V and 0 bases from J, with 12 bases in between. The CDR3 spells CASSMAHGSSYEQYF. The CDR3 DNA reads TGTGCCAGTAGTATGGCTCACGGGAGCTCCTACGAGCAGTACTTC.

V and J are TRBV19 and TRBJ2-1; 9 bases match TRBD2. Germline-derived CDR1 and CDR2 are LNHDA and SQIVND (reference sequence). The length of the CDR3 is 12 residues. Trimming at V came to 7 bases and at J to 9 bases, leaving 4 bases not matched to a gene. CDR3 nucleotides: TGTGCCAGTACCATTAGCGGGAGTGAGCAGTTCTTC. This codes for CASTISGSEQFF.

The chain employs TRBV11-3 and TRBJ2-3, with D tentatively TRBD2 (6 bases). The CDR3 length is 15 residues. V dropped 1 base and J dropped 0 bases, with 8 bases sitting between them. CDR1 and CDR2 from the germline V gene are SGHNT and YENEEA. In nucleotides, the CDR3 is TGTGCCAGCAGCTTAGTCGGGACTAGCACAGATACGCAGTATTTT. Translated: CASSLVGTSTDTQYF.

The chain uses TRBV5-4 and TRBJ2-7; TRBD1 agrees at 11 bases. After removal of 0 bases from V and 7 bases from J, the junction contained 9 bases not matched to a gene. Germline V gene lookup returns CDR1 SGHNT and CDR2 YYREEE (reference sequence). CDR3 length: 16 amino acids. The CDR3 here is CASSLGAGQGAKEQYF. CDR3 coding DNA: TGTGCCAGCAGCTTGGGGGCCGGACAGGGGGCAAAAGAGCAGTACTTC. Variable domain in full (rest from reference TRBV5-4 and TRBJ2-7): ETGVTQSPTHLIKTRGQQVTLRCSSQSGHNTVSWYQQALGQGPQFIFQYYREEENGRGNFPPRFSGLQFPNYSSELNVNALELDDSALYLCASSLGAGQGAKEQYFGPGTRLTVT.

The V call is TRBV5-1, the J call TRBJ1-3; 8 nucleotides align to TRBD1. V was pared by 1 base and J by 3 bases, with 0 bases of the junction left unmatched. The germline gives CDR1 SGHRS, CDR2 YFSETQ. This CDR3 spans 14 amino acids. CDR3 protein: CASSLTGGGNTIYF. The CDR3 DNA follows: TGCGCCAGCAGCTTGACAGGGGGTGGAAACACCATATATTTT.

The chain combines TRBV3-1 (or the pseudogene TRBV3-2) with TRBJ2-2; TRBD2 agrees at 9 bases. The V gene's germline CDR1 is LGHDT and CDR2 YNNKEL (reference sequence). This CDR3 has 15 amino acids. V shed 3 bases, J shed 4 bases, and the junction held 3 bases outside the gene matches. The DNA for the CDR3 is TGTGCCAGCAGCCACGAGACTAGCGGCACCGGGGAGCTGTTTTTT. It yields the protein CASSHETSGTGELFF.

The rearrangement joins TRBV5-5 to TRBJ2-1; TRBD2 agrees at 9 bases. The V segment lost 3 bases and the J segment 9 bases; nucleotides outside the gene matches: 4. This CDR3 is built from 13 residues. The germline V gene encodes CDR1 SGHKS and CDR2 YYEKEE (reference sequence). CDR3 residues: CASSWGSGGEQFF. CDR3 DNA sequence: TGTGCCAGCAGCTGGGGTAGCGGGGGTGAGCAGTTCTTC.

The chain carries TRBV28 and TRBJ2-7, with D perhaps TRBD1 (6 bases). Germline CDR1 reads MDHEN; CDR2 reads SYDVKM. The CDR3 contains 16 residues. Trimming removed 5 bases from V and 4 bases from J, with 21 bases in between. Here the CDR3 reads CASSPFNTGSVYEQYF. CDR3 nucleotide sequence: TGTGCCAGCAGTCCCTTCAACACAGGGTCGGTTTACGAGCAGTACTTC.

The chain employs TRBV29-1 and TRBJ2-7, with 7 positions matching TRBD1. V was pared by 5 bases and J by 4 bases, with 5 bases of the junction left unmatched. The CDR3 loop spans 12 amino acids. Germline CDR1 is SQVTM and CDR2 is ANQGSEA. The CDR3 DNA sequence: TGCAGCGTTAAGGGGGCTGGTTACGAGCAGTACTTC. Residues: CSVKGAGYEQYF.

This sequence joins TRBV2 and TRBJ1-1; D is uncertain. V was clipped by 6 bases and J by 5 bases, with 10 bases between them. Germline V lookup: CDR1 SNHLY, CDR2 FYNNEI. This CDR3 has 12 amino acids. In DNA form, the CDR3 reads TGTGCCAGCAGCTTGGGAGAGACTGAAGCTTTCTTT. This codes for CASSLGETEAFF.

The V gene is TRBV4-1, the J gene TRBJ1-2; no firm D call. Germline V gene lookup returns CDR1 MGHRA and CDR2 YSYEKL. V lost 0 bases to trimming and J lost 5 bases, with 19 bases between them. This CDR3 comprises 17 residues. For the CDR3, the DNA is TGCGCCAGCAGCCAAGATGATTCCGGGTTCGGAGCTTATGGCTACACCTTC. Translating gives CASSQDDSGFGAYGYTF.

The chain recombines TRBV5-5 with TRBJ2-7; D remains unclear. Germline-derived CDR1 and CDR2 are SGHKS and YYEKEE (reference sequence). V was pared by 2 bases and J by 4 bases, with 13 bases between. The CDR3 extends over 14 amino acids. CDR3 coding DNA: TGTGCCAGCAGCTTTGGCGGAGTCTCGTACGAGCAGTACTTC. Translated: CASSFGGVSYEQYF. The full variable domain, with the rest looked up from reference TRBV5-5 and TRBJ2-7, is DAGVTQSPTHLIKTRGQQVTLRCSPISGHKSVSWYQQVLGQGPQFIFQYYEKEERGRGNFPDRFSARQFPNYSSELNVNALLLGDSALYLCASSFGGVSYEQYFGPGTRLTVT.

The chain combines TRBV5-1 with TRBJ1-4, with 7 nucleotides matching TRBD1. The germline CDR1 and CDR2 sequences are SGHRS and YFSETQ. The CDR3 runs 15 residues. The V gene end was trimmed by 0 bases and the J gene end by 5 bases; junction bases not matched to a gene: 4. The chain's CDR3 is CASSLEGTVNEKLFF. CDR3 DNA: TGCGCCAGCAGCTTGGAGGGGACAGTAAATGAAAAACTGTTTTTT.

V and J are TRBV6-1 and TRBJ2-3; 12 bases are shared with TRBD1. The CDR3 runs 18 residues. Losses at the gene ends were 4 bases for V and 0 bases for J; bases not matched to a gene: 8. Looked up from germline, CDR1 is MNHNS and CDR2 is SASEGT. CDR3: CASSAGQGAYYSTDTQYF. Here the CDR3 DNA reads TGTGCCAGCAGTGCGGGACAGGGGGCCTATTATAGCACAGATACGCAGTATTTT.

This clone appeared a few times. The rearrangement links TRBV9 to TRBJ1-4; 7 bases match TRBD1. The CDR3 totals 14 residues. Germline values: CDR1 SGDLS, CDR2 YYNGEE. Trimming at V came to 0 bases and at J to 8 bases, leaving 4 bases not matched to a gene. Written as DNA, the CDR3 is TGTGCCAGCAGCGTAGGAGGACAGGCCGAAAAACTGTTTTTT. Protein: CASSVGGQAEKLFF.

This clone came up once. This sequence joins TRBV2 and TRBJ2-7; 9 positions agree with TRBD2. Germline V lookup: CDR1 SNHLY, CDR2 FYNNEI. Germline trimming cut 11 bases from V and 5 bases from J; bases unmatched to any gene: 7. The CDR3 has 12 residues. The CDR3 nucleotides are TGTGCCCGCGGGGGGGGGAACGACGAGCAGTACTTC. Protein sequence: CARGGGNDEQYF.

The chain couples TRBV12-5 to TRBJ1-6, with 7 bases fitting TRBD1. The CDR3 sequence is 16 residues long. Germline V gene lookup returns CDR1 LGHNT and CDR2 FRNRAP. V lost 7 bases, J lost 7 bases, and 13 bases stayed unmatched. CDR3 in amino acids: CASAFLGTEKNSPLHF. Here the CDR3 DNA reads TGTGCTAGTGCTTTCTTGGGGACAGAGAAAAATTCACCCCTCCACTTT.

This clone has just one count. The chain couples TRBV28 to TRBJ2-7; D uncertain. V shed 5 bases and J shed 3 bases, with 5 bases lying between them. Germline V gene sequence: CDR1 MDHEN, CDR2 SYDVKM. CDR3 length equals 11 residues. CDR3 bases: TGTGCCAGCAGTCAATTCTACGAGCAGTACTTC. Protein: CASSQFYEQYF.

This chain joins TRBV4-1 and TRBJ2-1; 8 nucleotides align to TRBD2. This CDR3 comprises 14 residues. Trimming took 3 bases from V and 9 from J; bases not matched to a gene: 7. CDR1 MGHRA and CDR2 YSYEKL come from the germline V gene. The CDR3 DNA sequence: TGCGCCAGCAGCCAGGAGGGACTAGGTGGTGAGCAGTTCTTC. The encoded protein is CASSQEGLGGEQFF.

J is TRBJ2-1 and V is TRBV30, with TRBD2 as a possible D gene (5 bases). Germline V gives CDR1 GTSNPN, CDR2 SVGIG (reference sequence). The CDR3 extends over 15 amino acids. V lost 2 bases and J 3 bases, leaving 14 bases between the germline ends. The CDR3 DNA follows: TGTGCCTGGAGTAAACTCGCGGGTCTCTACAATGAGCAGTTCTTC. This sequence encodes CAWSKLAGLYNEQFF.

CDR3 DNA: TGTGCCAGCAGTCCGGGACTAGCGGGAGGATCCTACAATGAGCAGTTCTTC. Amino acid sequence: CASSPGLAGGSYNEQFF. V and J are TRBV28 and TRBJ2-1, with 15 nucleotides matching TRBD2. The CDR3 sequence is 17 residues long. V lost 5 bases to trimming and J lost 1 base; unmatched junction nucleotides: 3. Germline CDR1 reads MDHEN; CDR2 reads SYDVKM.

The gene calls are TRBV24-1 and TRBJ2-3; 8 bases are a match to TRBD2. After removal of 9 bases from V and 4 bases from J, the junction contained 2 bases not matched to a gene. The CDR3 extends over 12 amino acids. Per the germline V gene, CDR1 is KGHDR and CDR2 is SFDVKD. The CDR3 is CATGTSADTQYF. The DNA for the CDR3 is TGTGCCACCGGGACTAGTGCAGATACGCAGTATTTT.

The J gene is TRBJ2-2, the V gene TRBV18, with 7 bases fitting TRBD2. This CDR3 has 15 residues. Germline V CDR1 and CDR2: KGHSH, LQKENI. Germline trimming cut 3 bases from V and 0 bases from J; bases unmatched to any gene: 1. For the CDR3, the DNA is TGTGCCAGCTCACCCGGACTAGCGAACACCGGGGAGCTGTTTTTT. It codes for CASSPGLANTGELFF.

This clone was seen just once. The V gene is TRBV14, the J gene TRBJ2-1; 12 bases agree with TRBD2. Germline CDR1 is SGHDN and CDR2 is FVKESK. V shed 0 bases, J shed 6 bases, and the junction held 6 bases outside the gene matches. This CDR3 spans 17 amino acids. The CDR3 reads CASSQDRGLAGANEQFF. CDR3 DNA sequence: TGTGCCAGCAGCCAAGATAGGGGACTAGCGGGCGCCAATGAGCAGTTCTTC. Full variable domain (missing parts from reference TRBV14 and TRBJ2-1): EAGVTQFPSHSVIEKGQTVTLRCDPISGHDNLYWYRRVMGKEIKFLLHFVKESKQDESGMPNNRFLAERTGGTYSTLKVQPAELEDSGVYFCASSQDRGLAGANEQFFGPGTRLTVL.

The V call is TRBV29-1, the J call TRBJ2-2; 11 positions agree with TRBD1. This CDR3 comprises 16 residues. Germline V gene data show CDR1 as SQVTM and CDR2 as ANQGSEA. V dropped 6 bases and J dropped 6; count of bases not matched to a gene: 12. CDR3 DNA: TGCAGCGTGGGACTGCGGGACAGGGGGGTCCCCGGGGAGCTGTTTTTT. This codes for CSVGLRDRGVPGELFF.

This clone turned up a few times. V and J are TRBV6-4 and TRBJ2-3, with 9 bases that match TRBD2. Germline V CDR1 and CDR2: MRHNA, SNTAGT. With V trimmed by 4 bases and J by 0 bases, 2 bases remained unmatched. The CDR3 loop spans 15 amino acids. The CDR3 loop reads CASSATSGSTDTQYF. CDR3 bases: TGTGCCAGCAGTGCAACTAGCGGGAGCACAGATACGCAGTATTTT.

This chain links TRBV7-9 with TRBJ2-1; tentative D call: TRBD2 (6 bases). V was pared by 7 bases and J by 7 bases, with 20 bases between. The CDR3 loop spans 15 amino acids. CDR1 is SEHNR and CDR2 is FQNEAQ in the germline V gene (reference sequence). The CDR3 coding sequence is TGTGCCAGCATCCCGGGTAGGGAGGTTTGGAATGAGCAGTTCTTC. Its translation: CASIPGREVWNEQFF.

V usage is TRBV6-1 and J usage is TRBJ1-1; 8 bases agree with TRBD1. Germline CDR1 and CDR2: MNHNS and SASEGT. Unmatched junction bases numbered 2, after V lost 3 bases and J lost 5 bases. This CDR3 comprises 13 residues. The CDR3 DNA reads TGTGCCAGCAGTGAGGACAGGGCTACTGAAGCTTTCTTT. Encoded protein: CASSEDRATEAFF.